This T cell receptor beta chain was captured in a study of cytomegalovirus exposure and HLA in healthy donors. General study results and limits: Among CMV-associated TCR beta chains, most appeared HLA-restricted in a later analysis.

Germline V CDR1 and CDR2: SGHRS, YFSETQ. The CDR3 runs 11 residues. Trimming cost V 0 bases and J 5 bases, with 2 bases left between them. Worth noting for this clone: Its antigen is unidentified. This same CDR3 is encoded by further DNA sequences in the sample.

Primers for the PCR totalled 60 Vbeta and 13 Jbeta. Measured with immunoSEQ multiplex PCR; TCRdb has only the in-frame clones, and not every one. The table shows some 180,000 clones, with around 80% occurring only once. The specimen was PBMCs. The receptor was isolated from a young man in good health and CMV-seronegative. J is TRBJ2-5 and V is TRBV5-1; no definite D call. The CDR3 is CASSLAETQYF. The CDR3 DNA reads TGCGCCAGCAGCTTGGCGGAGACCCAGTACTTC. The full variable domain, in which reference TRBV5-1 and TRBJ2-5 provide the parts outside the CDR3, is KAGVTQTPRYLIKTRGQQVTLSCSPISGHRSVSWYQQTPGQGLQFLFEYFSETQRNKGNFPGRFSGRQFSNSRSEMNVSTLELGDSALYLCASSLAETQYFGPGTRLLVL.